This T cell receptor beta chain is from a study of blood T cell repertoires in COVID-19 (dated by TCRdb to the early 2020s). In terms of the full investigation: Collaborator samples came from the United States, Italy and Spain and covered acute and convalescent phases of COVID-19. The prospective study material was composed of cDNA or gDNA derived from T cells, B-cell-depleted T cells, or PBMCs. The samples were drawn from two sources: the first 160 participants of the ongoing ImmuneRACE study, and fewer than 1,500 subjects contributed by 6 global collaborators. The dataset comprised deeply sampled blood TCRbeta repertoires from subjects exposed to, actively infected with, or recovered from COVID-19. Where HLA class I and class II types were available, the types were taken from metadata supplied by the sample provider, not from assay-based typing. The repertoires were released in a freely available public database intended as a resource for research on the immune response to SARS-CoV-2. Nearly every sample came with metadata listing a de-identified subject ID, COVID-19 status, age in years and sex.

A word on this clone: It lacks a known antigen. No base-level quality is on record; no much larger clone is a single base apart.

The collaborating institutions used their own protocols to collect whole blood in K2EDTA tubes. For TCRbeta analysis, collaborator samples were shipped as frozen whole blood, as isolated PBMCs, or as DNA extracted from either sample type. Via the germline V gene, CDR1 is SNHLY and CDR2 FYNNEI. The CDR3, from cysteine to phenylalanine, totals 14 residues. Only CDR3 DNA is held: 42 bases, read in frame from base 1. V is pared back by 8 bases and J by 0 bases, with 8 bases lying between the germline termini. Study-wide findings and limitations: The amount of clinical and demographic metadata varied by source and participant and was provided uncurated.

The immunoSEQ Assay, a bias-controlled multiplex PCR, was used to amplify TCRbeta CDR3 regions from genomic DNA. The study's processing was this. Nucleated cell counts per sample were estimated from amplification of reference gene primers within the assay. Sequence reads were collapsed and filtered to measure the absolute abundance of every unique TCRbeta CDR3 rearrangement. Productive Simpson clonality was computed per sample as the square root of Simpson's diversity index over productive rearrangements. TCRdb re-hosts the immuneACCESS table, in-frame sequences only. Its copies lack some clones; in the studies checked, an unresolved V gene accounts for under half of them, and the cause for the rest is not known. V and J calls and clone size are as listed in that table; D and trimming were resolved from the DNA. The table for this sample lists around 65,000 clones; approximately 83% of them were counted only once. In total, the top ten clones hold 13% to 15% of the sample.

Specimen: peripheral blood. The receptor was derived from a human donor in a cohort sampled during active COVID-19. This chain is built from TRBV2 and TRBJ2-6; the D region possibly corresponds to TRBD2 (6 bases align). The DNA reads TGTGCCAGCCGGGGGATCTCTGGGGCCAACGTCCTGACTTTC. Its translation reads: CASRGISGANVLTF.